The source of this TCR beta chain is a study of blood T cell repertoires in COVID-19. Looking at the study overall: The United States, Italy and Spain were the sources of the acute and convalescent COVID-19 samples. Sample material is recorded as cDNA or gDNA derived from T cells, B-cell-depleted T cells, or PBMCs.

Source study methods: How many nucleated cells were present was estimated from reference gene primer amplification. This table comes from immunoSEQ multiplex PCR, and its TCRdb copy is limited to in-frame clones, with some not included. V, J and clone size derive from that table, while D and trimming were established from the DNA sequence. The sample includes 350,000 to 450,000 clones, around 90% of them seen just once. The CDR3 totals 14 residues. CDR1 is WSHSY and CDR2 is SAAADI in the germline V gene. The trim removed 6 bases at V and 6 bases at J, leaving 10 bases unmatched. The origin of this receptor is a man between 35 and 55 years old with acute or convalescent COVID-19. V gene TRBV10-2 combines with J gene TRBJ2-7, with 8 bases that match TRBD2. Sequencing was carried out using peripheral blood. CDR3 DNA: TGCGCCAGCAGACCCGGGACTAGTCGTTCCGAGCAGTACTTC. Amino acids: CASRPGTSRSEQYF.